This entry lists 13 T cell receptor beta chains sequenced from one sample in a study of T cell repertoires in cytomegalovirus infection. MiXCR, applied by TCRdb to the reads, yields one record per CDR3 protein. The sample lists around 260,000 distinct CDR3 sequences, approximately 8.3% occurring once. Material for sequencing was PBMCs. The receptors come from a human donor in good health (CMV status not recorded). Some clones in this sample may be carry-over from other donors' samples.

V and J are TRBV12-3 or TRBV12-4 and TRBJ1-1, with a possible D match to TRBD1 (6 bases). V lost 1 base and J 6 bases, leaving 15 bases between the germline ends. This CDR3 is 15 amino acids long. CDR3 amino acids: CASSLGGAGLAEAFF. In DNA form, the CDR3 reads TGTGCCAGCAGTTTAGGGGGGGCGGGGTTGGCTGAAGCTTTCTTT.

This rearrangement joins TRBV7-8 to TRBJ2-7; 7 bases are a match to TRBD1. The CDR3 runs to 16 residues. J gave up 2 bases and V 4 bases, and 11 bases lay outside the gene matches. Germline CDR1 is SGHVS and CDR2 is FQNEAQ. CDR3 amino acids: CASSSRTGTVAYEQYF. The CDR3 DNA reads as TGTGCCAGCAGCTCCCGGACAGGAACGGTCGCCTACGAGCAGTACTTC.

This clonotype was observed a handful of times. The chain recombines TRBV3-1 with TRBJ2-5, with D possibly TRBD1 on 6 matching bases. The CDR3 totals 16 residues. Between the trimmed V and J ends, which lost 1 base and 1 base, there was a span of 13 bases. Germline CDR1 is LGHDT and CDR2 is YNNKEL (reference sequence). The CDR3 loop reads CASSQAPGQRQETQYF. For the CDR3, the DNA is TGTGCCAGCAGCCAAGCCCCGGGACAACGCCAAGAGACCCAGTACTTC.

This clonotype has ten or more counts. The chain carries TRBV12-3 or TRBV12-4 and TRBJ1-2; D unclear. The V end was cut by 2 bases, the J end by 4 bases, with 8 bases between. CDR3 size: 13 residues. CDR3 DNA sequence: TGTGCCAGCAGTTTAAGTAGGTCCTATGGCTACACCTTC. This gives the protein CASSLSRSYGYTF.

This clonotype was seen ten or more times. The chain recombines TRBV29-1 with TRBJ2-1, with 13 bases fitting TRBD2. This CDR3 spans 14 amino acids. The germline CDR1 and CDR2 sequences are SQVTM and ANQGSEA. The V and J ends lost 7 bases and 6 bases, in that order; junction bases with no gene match: 6. CDR3 loop: CSAILAGGLNEQFF. CDR3 coding DNA: TGCAGCGCGATACTAGCGGGGGGGCTCAATGAGCAGTTCTTC.

This clonotype was recorded a few times. The V and J genes are TRBV10-3 and TRBJ2-1; TRBD2 aligns across 12 bases. In germline, CDR1 is ENHRY, CDR2 SYGVKD. With 8 bases clipped from V and 3 bases from J, the junction kept 2 bases outside the gene matches. This CDR3 comprises 14 residues. This CDR3 reads CAIQLAGGYNEQFF. Here the CDR3 DNA reads TGTGCCATCCAACTAGCGGGGGGCTACAATGAGCAGTTCTTC.

The chain carries TRBV28 and TRBJ2-1; TRBD2 matches 8 bases. Germline CDR1 MDHEN, CDR2 SYDVKM. V trimming: 7 bases; J trimming: 7 bases; junction bases outside the gene matches: 9. The CDR3 is made up of 14 amino acids. This CDR3 is CASMSGGRKNEQFF. CDR3 nucleotide sequence: TGTGCCAGCATGAGCGGGGGCCGGAAAAATGAGCAGTTCTTC.

This clonotype was counted many times. The chain carries TRBV28 and TRBJ1-2; tentative D call: TRBD1 (6 bases). This CDR3 has 14 amino acids. The V end lost 4 bases, the J end lost 8 bases, and 17 bases lay between the germline ends. Germline V CDR1 and CDR2: MDHEN, SYDVKM. The CDR3 here is CASSSPPGERGYTF. The CDR3 coding sequence is TGTGCCAGCAGTTCACCCCCAGGGGAGCGGGGCTACACCTTC.

This clonotype was seen repeatedly, ten times or more. The gene calls are TRBV19 and TRBJ1-5; 7 bases align to TRBD1. V lost 3 bases and J lost 5; bases outside the gene matches: 4. Germline assignment: CDR1 LNHDA and CDR2 SQIVND (reference sequence). This CDR3 spans 14 amino acids. The CDR3: CASSIWDSDQPQHF. The CDR3 DNA sequence: TGTGCCAGTAGTATTTGGGACAGCGATCAGCCCCAGCATTTT.

The chain combines TRBV7-2 with TRBJ1-2, with D hard to call. Trimming cost V 1 base and J 7 bases, with 16 bases left between them. Per germline, CDR1 SGHTA and CDR2 FQGNSA. CDR3 size: 15 residues. The CDR3 sequence is CASSLGYTYEGGYTF. CDR3 nucleotides: TGTGCCAGCAGCTTAGGGTACACGTACGAGGGTGGCTACACCTTC.

This clonotype was seen ten or more times. The gene calls are TRBV6-2 or TRBV6-3 and TRBJ1-1, with D uncertain. Trimming removed 2 bases at V and 0 bases at J, with 10 bases between. CDR1 and CDR2 from the germline V gene are MNHEY and SVGEGT. This CDR3 region has 15 residues. The CDR3 protein is CASSYGFALNTEAFF. The CDR3 DNA is TGTGCCAGCAGTTACGGGTTTGCGTTGAACACTGAAGCTTTCTTT.

This clonotype was detected many times. The V and J genes are TRBV20-1 and TRBJ2-1, with TRBD2 matching over 7 bases. This CDR3 region has 19 residues. The V gene's germline CDR1 is DFQATT and CDR2 SNEGSKA (reference sequence). J was trimmed by 8 bases and V by 1 base; bases with no gene match: 23. CDR3 sequence reads: CSARGPLGEGISGRDEQFF. In DNA, the CDR3 is TGCAGTGCTAGAGGCCCCCTTGGGGAGGGGATCTCCGGGCGCGATGAGCAGTTCTTC.

In its sample, this clonotype was seen many times. The V and J genes are TRBV28 and TRBJ1-2, with a possible D match to TRBD1 (5 bases). Trimming stripped 6 bases from V and 4 bases from J, with 9 bases between. CDR1 MDHEN and CDR2 SYDVKM come from the germline V gene. This CDR3 region has 12 residues. The CDR3, as DNA: TGTGCCAGCAGGGTGACAGCCTATGGCTACACCTTC. Translating gives CASRVTAYGYTF.